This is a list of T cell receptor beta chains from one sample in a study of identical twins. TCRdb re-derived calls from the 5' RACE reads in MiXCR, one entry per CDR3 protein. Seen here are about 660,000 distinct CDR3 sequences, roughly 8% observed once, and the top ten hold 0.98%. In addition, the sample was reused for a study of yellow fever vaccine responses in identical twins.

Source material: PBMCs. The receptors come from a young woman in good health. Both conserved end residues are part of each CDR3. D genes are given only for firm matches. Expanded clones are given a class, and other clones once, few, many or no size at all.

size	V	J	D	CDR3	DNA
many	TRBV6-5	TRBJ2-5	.	CASRGLETQYF	TGTGCCAGCAGAGGGTTAGAGACCCAGTACTTC
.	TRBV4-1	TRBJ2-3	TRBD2	CASSQELAGPLTDTQYF	TGCGCCAGCAGCCAAGAACTAGCGGGGCCGCTCACAGATACGCAGTATTTT
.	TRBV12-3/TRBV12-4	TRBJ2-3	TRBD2	CASSLTSGSRADTQYF	TGTGCCAGCAGTTTAACTAGCGGGAGTCGGGCAGATACGCAGTATTTT
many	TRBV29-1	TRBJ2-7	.	CSVEVNYEQYF	TGCAGCGTTGAGGTAAACTACGAGCAGTACTTC
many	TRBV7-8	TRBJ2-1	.	CASSPLTMSPNNEQFF	TGTGCCAGCAGCCCATTGACTATGTCACCGAACAATGAGCAGTTCTTC
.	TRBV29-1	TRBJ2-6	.	CSVATTGVNVLTF	TGCAGCGTTGCGACGACTGGGGTCAACGTCCTGACTTTC
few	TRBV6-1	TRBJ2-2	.	CASTPPRGRTGELFF	TGTGCCAGCACCCCCCCCAGGGGACGCACCGGGGAGCTGTTTTTT
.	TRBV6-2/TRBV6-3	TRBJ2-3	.	CASSYSGPITDTQYF	TGTGCCAGCAGTTACTCAGGGCCGATCACAGATACGCAGTATTTT
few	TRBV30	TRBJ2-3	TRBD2	CAWKWAGGKSSDTQYF	TGTGCCTGGAAGTGGGCGGGGGGCAAAAGCTCAGATACGCAGTATTTT
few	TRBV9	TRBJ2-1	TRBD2	CASSVSGGAHNEQFF	TGTGCCAGCAGCGTAAGCGGGGGGGCTCACAATGAGCAGTTCTTC
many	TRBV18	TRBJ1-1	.	CASSKETEAFF	TGTGCCAGCTCAAAGGAGACTGAAGCTTTCTTT
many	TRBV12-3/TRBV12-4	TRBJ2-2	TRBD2	CASSPSGGNTGELFF	TGTGCCAGCAGTCCTAGCGGAGGGAACACCGGGGAGCTGTTTTTT
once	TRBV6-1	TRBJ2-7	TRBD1	CASSLRQGNWEQYF	TGTGCCAGCAGTCTAAGACAGGGGAATTGGGAGCAGTACTTC
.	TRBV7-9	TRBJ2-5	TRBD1	CASRKGQGSRETQYF	TGTGCCAGTCGAAAGGGACAGGGTAGCCGAGAGACCCAGTACTTC
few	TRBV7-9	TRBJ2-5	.	CASSLQGWAQETQYF	TGTGCCAGCAGCTTACAGGGGTGGGCCCAAGAGACCCAGTACTTC
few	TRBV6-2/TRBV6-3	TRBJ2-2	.	CASRPVTSLNTGELFF	TGTGCCAGCAGGCCTGTGACTAGTCTGAACACCGGGGAGCTGTTTTTT
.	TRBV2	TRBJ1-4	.	CASSENQGYEKLFF	TGTGCCAGCAGTGAGAATCAGGGTTATGAAAAACTGTTTTTT
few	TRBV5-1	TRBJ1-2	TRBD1	CASSFQGAGYTF	TGCGCCAGCAGCTTCCAGGGGGCAGGCTACACCTTC